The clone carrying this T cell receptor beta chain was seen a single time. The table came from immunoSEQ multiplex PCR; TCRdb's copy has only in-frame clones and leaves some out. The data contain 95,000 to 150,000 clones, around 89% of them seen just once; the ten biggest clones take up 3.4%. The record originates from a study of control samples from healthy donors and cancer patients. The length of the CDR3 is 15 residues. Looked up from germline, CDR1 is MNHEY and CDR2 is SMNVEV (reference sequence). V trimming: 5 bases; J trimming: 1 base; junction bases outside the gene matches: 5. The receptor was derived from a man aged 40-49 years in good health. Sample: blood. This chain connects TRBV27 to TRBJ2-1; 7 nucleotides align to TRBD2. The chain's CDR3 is CASSIRGESYNEQFF. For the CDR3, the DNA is TGTGCCAGCAGTATCCGGGGGGAATCCTACAATGAGCAGTTCTTC.